The 9 T cell receptor beta chains given below trace back to one sample, sequenced in a study of cytomegalovirus exposure and HLA in healthy donors. The PCR employed 60 Vbeta primers together with 13 Jbeta primers. Data came from immunoSEQ multiplex PCR; TCRdb stores just in-frame clones and leaves some out. The listing records about 60,000 clones. Sequenced: PBMCs. The origin of the receptors is a man over 45 in good health and CMV-seropositive.

The rearrangement uses TRBV6-5 and TRBJ1-2; 9 bases fit TRBD1. This CDR3 is 14 amino acids long. V gave up 6 bases and J gave up 12 bases; unmatched junction bases: 14. Germline values: CDR1 MNHEY, CDR2 SVGAGI. CDR3 sequence reads: CASRTTTGGRQDTF. In nucleotides, the CDR3 is TGTGCCAGCAGAACTACGACAGGGGGAAGGCAGGACACCTTC.

The rearrangement links TRBV6-1 to TRBJ1-1; D gene unclear. The CDR3 sequence is 16 residues long. The germline V and J ends were trimmed by 0 bases and 4 bases, with 15 bases remaining between them. Per germline, CDR1 MNHNS and CDR2 SASEGT. CDR3 sequence (DNA): TGTGCCAGCAGTGAAGCGCTCTTTAGCCAACCCACTGAAGCTTTCTTT. Encoded protein: CASSEALFSQPTEAFF.

V usage is TRBV6-1 and J usage is TRBJ1-4; maybe TRBD1 (5 bases). The CDR3 extends over 14 amino acids. The germline V and J ends were trimmed by 4 bases and 7 bases, with 13 bases remaining between them. Germline CDR1 MNHNS, CDR2 SASEGT. Here the CDR3 reads CASSGGPGGEKLFF. CDR3 sequence (DNA): TGTGCCAGCAGTGGGGGCCCGGGGGGTGAAAAACTGTTTTTT.

The chain combines TRBV11-2 with TRBJ1-2; the D gene is possibly TRBD1 (6 bases). The CDR3 is made up of 15 amino acids. The germline V gene has CDR1 SGHAT and CDR2 FQNNGV. Trimming removed 4 bases from V and 7 bases from J, with 19 bases in between. CDR3 sequence reads: CASSYRGGASVGYTF. CDR3 in DNA: TGTGCCAGCAGCTACCGCGGGGGGGCCTCGGTTGGCTACACCTTC.

CDR3 sequence: CASSLDPGQLLNSPLHF. CDR3 nucleotide sequence: TGTGCCAGCAGCTTAGATCCGGGACAACTCCTAAATTCACCCCTCCACTTT. The rearrangement uses TRBV11-2 and TRBJ1-6, with D maybe TRBD1 (6 bases). The CDR3 has 17 residues. V was clipped by 0 bases and J by 7 bases, with 16 bases between them. Germline CDR1 reads SGHAT; CDR2 reads FQNNGV.

The chain joins TRBV5-6 to TRBJ1-6, with TRBD1 identical over 9 bases. This CDR3 comprises 15 residues. Per the germline V gene, CDR1 is SGHDT and CDR2 is YYEEEE. V was pared by 5 bases and J by 7 bases, with 7 bases of the junction left unmatched. Here the CDR3 reads CASSNRGLINSPLHF. As DNA, the CDR3 is TGTGCCAGCAGTAACAGGGGGCTGATAAATTCACCCCTCCACTTT.

The chain joins TRBV4-3 to TRBJ1-1; no reliable D call. The CDR3 is made up of 13 amino acids. V lost 0 bases and J 4 bases, leaving 6 bases between the germline ends. From germline, CDR1 is LGHNA and CDR2 YSLEER. The CDR3 coding sequence is TGCGCCAGCAGCCAAGACCCCAGCACTGAAGCTTTCTTT. It translates to CASSQDPSTEAFF.

The chain links TRBV9 to TRBJ2-5, with D perhaps TRBD2 (5 bases). CDR1 is SGDLS, CDR2 YYNGEE, per germline. This CDR3 has 14 amino acids. The V end was cut by 0 bases, the J end by 0 bases, with 6 bases between. The CDR3 loop reads CASSVGEYQETQYF. The CDR3 region has the DNA TGTGCCAGCAGCGTAGGGGAGTACCAAGAGACCCAGTACTTC.

The chain carries TRBV4-1 and TRBJ2-7; 10 bases are shared with TRBD1. Germline V lookup: CDR1 MGHRA, CDR2 YSYEKL. This CDR3 spans 22 amino acids. The V segment lost 0 bases and the J segment 2 bases; nucleotides outside the gene matches: 22. The CDR3 loop reads CASSQEWDIRQGARMRAYEQYF. DNA of the CDR3: TGCGCCAGCAGCCAAGAGTGGGATATTCGACAGGGGGCCAGGATGAGGGCCTACGAGCAGTACTTC.